The present entry profiles one TCR beta chain with its context. What it binds is not known. This sample was taken from a study of shared clonotypes between healthy human individuals. Overall study findings and caveats: Clonotype sharing among donors was expected to depend on sequencing depth. Generally, naive subsets (rather than memory subsets) showed larger estimated richness.

Generated by immunoSEQ multiplex PCR, the TCRdb table keeps only in-frame clones and is missing some. The sample holds 2,500,000 or so clones, over 85% seen once. Trimming shortened V by 7 bases and J by 0 bases, and 12 bases separated the two germline ends. Germline CDR1 and CDR2: MDHEN and SYDVKM. The CDR3 extends over 14 amino acids. This clonotype was sampled from a man aged 18 to 30 in good health. Some clones in this sample may be carry-over from other donors' samples. The V gene is TRBV28, the J gene TRBJ1-2; D unresolved. Sequenced sample: naive CD4+ T cells from PBMCs. Subset in this sample: CD45RA+ positively selected. CDR3 DNA sequence: TGTGCCAGCACCAACAGCGGAGCTAACTATGGCTACACCTTC. Encoded protein: CASTNSGANYGYTF.